This note documents a single T cell receptor beta chain sequence. The data originate from a study of CD8 T cells in Susac syndrome. A quantity of about 0.5 to 1 ug RNA underwent reverse transcription using random hexamers. TCRdb re-derived calls from the immunoSEQ multiplex PCR reads in MiXCR, one entry per CDR3 protein. The table includes about 250,000 distinct CDR3 sequences, roughly 95% detected once. Germline V gene data show CDR1 as SNHLY and CDR2 as FYNNEI. With 2 bases removed from V and 1 base from J, the gap between germline ends came to 5 bases. The CDR3 totals 14 residues. This TCR came from a human donor with multiple sclerosis. The genes are TRBV2 and TRBJ2-2; D unclear. Sequenced sample: CD4+ T cells from PBMCs. This CDR3 reads CASSERQNTGELFF. Here the CDR3 DNA reads TGTGCCAGCAGTGAAAGACAGAACACCGGGGAGCTGTTTTTT.